This T cell receptor beta chain stems from a study of blood T cell repertoires in COVID-19. Study-wide background: PBMCs, B-cell-depleted T cells, or T cells were the source of the cDNA or gDNA that made up the material.

Of note for this clone: The junction does not match germline at one end; this may be a read error. Different DNA sequences within this sample yield the same CDR3.

In the original processing: Amplification of reference gene primers was used by the study to estimate nucleated cell counts. Some clones are missing from TCRdb's copy, which holds only in-frame ones; the method was immunoSEQ multiplex PCR. V and J calls and clone size are copied from that table; D and trimming were computed from the DNA. The data show hundreds of thousands of clones, around 90% seen once. Germline CDR1 reads SGHVS; CDR2 reads FQNEAQ. This CDR3 region has 14 residues. The receptor comes from a woman aged 25 to 39 with acute or convalescent COVID-19. Sample: peripheral blood. The V and J genes are TRBV7-8 and TRBJ2-1; 9 nucleotides line up with TRBD2. The chain's CDR3 is CASSLAGRGNEQFF. DNA of the CDR3: TGTGCCAGCAGCCTAGCGGGACGGGGGAATGAGCAGTTCTTC.